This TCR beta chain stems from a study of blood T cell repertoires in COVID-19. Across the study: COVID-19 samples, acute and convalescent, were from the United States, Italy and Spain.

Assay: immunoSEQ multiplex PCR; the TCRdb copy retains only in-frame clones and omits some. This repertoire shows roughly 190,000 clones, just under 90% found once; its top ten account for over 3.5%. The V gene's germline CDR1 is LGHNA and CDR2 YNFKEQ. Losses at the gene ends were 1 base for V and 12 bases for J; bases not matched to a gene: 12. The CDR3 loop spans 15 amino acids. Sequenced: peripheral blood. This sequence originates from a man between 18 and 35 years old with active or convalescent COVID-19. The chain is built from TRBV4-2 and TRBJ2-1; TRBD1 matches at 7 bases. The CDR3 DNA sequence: TGTGCCAGCAGCCAAGGGGACAGCCCCATCGCTGGGCAGTTCTTC. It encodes CASSQGDSPIAGQFF.